The entry below gives a single TCR beta chain sequence along with its context. This clone was seen a handful of times. It lacks a known antigen. Base qualities are not provided; no much larger clone lies one nucleotide away. This record belongs to a study of cytomegalovirus exposure and HLA in healthy donors (dated by TCRdb to the late 2010s). The study in broad terms: In an earlier analysis of 587 of the donors, 276 Gb of sequence data and some 120 million unique TCR beta sequences from about 179 million T cells were reported. In a later genetic analysis, genome-wide SNP genotypes for about 65% of the roughly 670 donors were used, and that subset was treated as a discovery cohort. The number of donors typed differed by locus, with about 629-630 for A, B, C, DRB1 and DQB1, 522 for DQA1, about 610 for DPA1, and some 450 for DPB1. Approximately 330 gigabases of sequencing data and tens of millions of unique TCR sequences made up an early release that covered 640 HLA-typed donors. All discovery cohort repertoires had been generated on a single sequencing platform. Class I and class II HLA loci were covered by the typing at four-digit resolution. Among almost 400 genotyped donors of the cohort, an average of about 240,000 unique TCR beta nucleotide sequences were sequenced per donor, around 20% of them non-productive. Besides the first cohort of roughly 640 subjects, a separate validation cohort made up of 120 different subjects was used. To decide whether each TCR beta V gene segment behaved as functional or pseudogenic, an earlier analysis of 587 of the donors relied on high-throughput TCR beta sequencing. The study aimed to test whether cataloging public T cell receptors could reveal signatures of past pathogen exposure. To study patterns of TCR occurrence, a later analysis re-analyzed previously published TCR beta repertoires from 500 to 850 donors and added high-resolution HLA genotyping. Among the approximately 400 genotyped donors, 75% to 90% belonged to the genetic ancestry cluster associated with self-reported Caucasian donors. The T cell repertoires of about 700 subjects were profiled by immunosequencing and related to cytomegalovirus serostatus. Alongside the repertoire data, information on donor age, sex, ethnicity and CMV serostatus was compiled. In the later analysis, no new phenotypic data were used to find candidate immune exposures; instead, reliance was placed on TCR beta sequences and their occurrence across donors. The study combined high-throughput TCR immunosequencing, statistical association of individual TCRs with disease status, and machine learning to predict cytomegalovirus infection status. A handful of DR-DQ haplotypes were handled as single units for association and clustering because linkage in the cohort was strong. Paper-wide results and their limitations: The cohort was sequenced for TCR beta chains only, and without alpha or paired-chain data the features that could be detected were limited. Correlated functional status among segregating V segments might reflect linkage disequilibrium, but an unknown experimental factor could not be ruled out. A later analysis found that TCR association rates varied across HLA loci, with DRB1 alleles showing the most associated TCRs and HLA-C alleles the fewest. A further reported finding was that TCR beta sequences accurately predicted the HLA-A and HLA-B alleles for most subjects in the first cohort. Assigning TCR associations to individual alleles was difficult when HLA alleles, especially DR and DQ, strongly co-occurred. A later genetic analysis associated a missense DCLRE1C variant with V-gene and J-gene trimming of TCR beta chains, and an independent cohort replicated the association. The classifier was reported to diagnose cytomegalovirus status with high specificity and sensitivity in both the original and validation cohorts. A later analysis found that HLA-associated TCR beta chains were more clonally expanded and had lower generation probabilities than equally common non-associated chains. Immune exposure information for the cohort was limited to CMV serostatus. The earlier analysis of almost 600 of the donors excluded some 15 rarely observed V segments, including chromosome 9 orphons, because counts were too low. At a false discovery rate of 0.05, a later analysis linked around 15,000 TCR beta sequences to specific HLA alleles. The authors suggested that the approach could potentially be generalized to other disease states and immunological phenotypes. In a later genetic analysis, fewer N-insertions in productive TCRs were reported among donors in an Asian-associated ancestry cluster than the roughly 640-donor mean. Across donors, most TCR sequences were observed very rarely, whereas some public TCRs were present in many individuals. Because HLA typing was missing for some donors at each locus, association tests included only the typed subset. A total of 150 to 200 TCR beta chains were listed by the study as associated with cytomegalovirus. A few of the identified cytomegalovirus-associated TCR beta chains were confirmed in vitro to be specific for cytomegalovirus antigens. Sequencing depth was assumed to be roughly uniform across donors in the presence/absence analyses, though that assumption may not hold. In an earlier analysis of 587 of the donors, most TCR beta V segments appeared in productive rearrangements about 90% or about 30% of the time, broadly matching IMGT annotations. A group of highly shared sequence variants was considered likely to be a technical artifact of the sequencing pipeline. According to a later analysis, most CMV-associated TCR beta chains appeared to be HLA-restricted, and the HLA associations seemed to be driven largely by CMV exposure. A later analysis reported that several top co-occurrence clusters appeared linked to parvovirus B19, influenza, CMV and Epstein-Barr virus.

The protocol used for the library was the immunoSEQ multiplex PCR assay. For the multiplex PCR, a mixture combining 60 forward primers for TCR Vbeta segments and 13 reverse primers for TCR Jbeta segments was used. Amplification of the CDR3 region of rearranged TCR beta genes was performed with a multiplex PCR assay on genomic DNA. Amplified TCR beta libraries were sequenced as 87-base-pair reads on the Illumina HiSeq System. The authors' pipeline ran thus. In a later analysis, some 80 million unique TCR beta chains were counted across the approximately 640 repertoires, and approximately 9.9 million of these chains were shared by at least two donors. A nearest-neighbor algorithm error-corrected the raw reads and collapsed the reads into unique sequences, merging closely related sequences to remove PCR and sequencing errors. V, D and J gene segments were assigned by aligning CDR3 sequences to IMGT reference sequences. For a sequence to be retained, at least a six-nucleotide match to both a V gene segment and a J gene segment was required. Rearrangements were classified as productive when the CDR3 lacked stop codons and remained in frame with V and J, and all other rearrangements were classified as non-productive. Following IMGT convention, CDR3 was defined as the stretch from the second conserved V-encoded cysteine up to the conserved J-encoded phenylalanine. The earlier analysis of about 590 of the donors excluded sequences that lacked an unambiguous match to a single V gene segment. An earlier analysis of under 750 of the donors called V segments functional above 56.7% productive rearrangements and segregating when the between-donor standard deviation exceeded 5%. A statistical classification framework was built for diagnosing cytomegalovirus status from the catalog of TCR beta chain sequences. A later analysis assigned V and J genes by comparing TCR nucleotide sequences with IMGT/GENE-DB human TR gene sequences. In a later analysis, CDR3 sequences and most-parsimonious VDJ recombination scenarios were assigned using the TCRdist pipeline. In a later analysis, each TCR beta chain was defined by its CDR3 amino acid sequence together with its V-gene family, and reads lacking a unique V-gene family were excluded. To address suspected cross-contamination and a sequencing artifact, a later analysis removed a few hundred highly shared, low-generation-probability nucleotide sequences. For each public chain, a later analysis derived a clonal expansion index from normalized ranks of inferred template counts within each repertoire. A later analysis computed generation probabilities with a VDJ recombination model fitted to out-of-frame rearrangements, and checked the results against IGoR. In a later analysis, TCR-TCR, TCR-HLA and TCR-CMV co-occurrence was scored with hypergeometric tests, and a repertoire-size bias correction was applied to TCR pairs. To estimate false discovery rates, a later analysis permuted the HLA or CMV assignments 20 times. In a later analysis, co-occurring TCRs were grouped using DBSCAN, with TCRdist sequence similarity added in when clustering inside HLA-allele-positive subsets. Repertoires with fewer than 30,000 or more than 120,000 public chains were left out of co-occurrence clustering, as were about 5 repertoires with anomalous nucleotide sharing. Not all clones reach the TCRdb copy of this immuneACCESS table, which keeps in-frame sequences only. Checked studies attribute under half of the gap to unresolved V genes and leave the rest unexplained. Clone size and the V and J calls come from that table; the DNA yielded D and trimming. In this sample the table shows around 150,000 clones, 60% to 85% of which occur a single time. Clones ranked in the top ten supply approximately 2% of the sample.

The cohort comprised hundreds of healthy bone marrow donors. At the time of sampling, every cohort member was nominally healthy, though immune exposures that went unrecorded were likely present. The donor tested CMV seronegative and was one of the 352 seronegative cohort members. A peripheral blood sample was collected from each donor, and TCR beta sequencing was performed on peripheral blood mononuclear cells. The Qiagen DNeasy Blood Extraction Kit was used to extract genomic DNA from the blood cell samples. This sequence originates from a man aged 40-50 years in good health and CMV-seronegative. The source material was PBMCs.

The nucleotides are TGTGCCAGCAGTTCCGGGACAGGGATATACGAGCAGTACTTC. This codes for CASSSGTGIYEQYF. The rearrangement joined TRBV28 to TRBJ2-7; TRBD1 lines up with 9 middle nucleotides. For this chain, trimming is 4 bases at the V end and 4 bases at the J end, and the number of junction bases without a gene match is 5. The CDR3 sequence holds 14 residues, the cysteine and phenylalanine included. Only the CDR3 DNA is retained, 42 bases long and in frame from the first base. The germline V gene encodes CDR1 MDHEN and CDR2 SYDVKM.